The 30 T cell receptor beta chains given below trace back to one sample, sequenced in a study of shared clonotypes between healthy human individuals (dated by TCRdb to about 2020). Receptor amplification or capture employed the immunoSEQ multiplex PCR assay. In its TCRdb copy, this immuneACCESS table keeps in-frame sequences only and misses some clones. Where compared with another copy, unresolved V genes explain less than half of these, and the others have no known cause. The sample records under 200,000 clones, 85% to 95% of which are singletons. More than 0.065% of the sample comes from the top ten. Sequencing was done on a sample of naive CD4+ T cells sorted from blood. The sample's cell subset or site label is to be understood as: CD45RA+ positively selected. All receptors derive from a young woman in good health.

The CDR3 coding sequence is TGTGCCAGTAGTCCCAGGACAGGGGCTGAGACCCAGTACTTC. Amino acid sequence: CASSPRTGAETQYF. This chain connects TRBV19 to TRBJ2-5, with 9 bases identical to TRBD1. V trimming: 5 bases; J trimming: 5 bases; junction bases outside the gene matches: 6. The CDR3 has 14 residues. Germline lookup yields CDR1 LNHDA and CDR2 SQIVND (reference sequence).

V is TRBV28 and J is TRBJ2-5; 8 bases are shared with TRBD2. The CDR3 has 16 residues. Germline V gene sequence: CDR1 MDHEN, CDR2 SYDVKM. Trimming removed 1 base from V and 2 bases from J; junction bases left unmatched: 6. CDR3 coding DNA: TGTGCCAGCAGTTTATATGTAGCGGGAAAACAAGAGACCCAGTACTTC. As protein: CASSLYVAGKQETQYF.

This CDR3 reads CASSLVPARSSYEQYF. The CDR3 DNA reads as TGTGCCAGCAGCTTAGTTCCAGCGCGCAGCTCCTACGAGCAGTACTTC. This chain connects TRBV7-9 to TRBJ2-7; D call uncertain. This CDR3 is built from 16 residues. Germline values: CDR1 SEHNR, CDR2 FQNEAQ (reference sequence). Trimming shortened V by 1 base and J by 0 bases, and 13 bases separated the two germline ends.

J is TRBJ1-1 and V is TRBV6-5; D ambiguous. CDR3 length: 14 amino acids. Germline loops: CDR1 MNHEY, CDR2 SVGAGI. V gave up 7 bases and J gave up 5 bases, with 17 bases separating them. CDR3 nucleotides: TGTGCCAGCATCAACTCTTATCGGGGAACTGAAGCTTTCTTT. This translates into CASINSYRGTEAFF.

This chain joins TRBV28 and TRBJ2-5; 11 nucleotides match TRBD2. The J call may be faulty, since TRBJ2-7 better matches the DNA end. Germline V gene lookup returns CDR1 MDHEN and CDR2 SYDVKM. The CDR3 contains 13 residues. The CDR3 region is CASRTSGKYEQYF. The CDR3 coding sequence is TGTGCCAGCAGGACTAGCGGGAAATACGAGCAGTACTTC.

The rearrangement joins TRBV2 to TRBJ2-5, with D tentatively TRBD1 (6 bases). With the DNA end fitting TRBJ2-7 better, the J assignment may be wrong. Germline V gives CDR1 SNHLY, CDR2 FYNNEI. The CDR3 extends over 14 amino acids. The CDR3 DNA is TGTGCCAGCAGTGAAGAACAGGGTCGGTACGAGCAGTACTTC. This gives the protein CASSEEQGRYEQYF.

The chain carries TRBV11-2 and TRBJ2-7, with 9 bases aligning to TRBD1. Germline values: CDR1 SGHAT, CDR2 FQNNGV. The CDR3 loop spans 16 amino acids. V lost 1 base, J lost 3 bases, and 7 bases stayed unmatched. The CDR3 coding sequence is TGTGCCAGCAGCTTAGGGCGGACAGGGGACTTCTACGAGCAGTACTTC. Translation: CASSLGRTGDFYEQYF.

CDR3 coding DNA: TGTGCCAGCAGTTCGACAGGGGTATGGTATGGCTACACCTTC. Protein: CASSSTGVWYGYTF. The J gene is TRBJ1-2, the V gene TRBV27; 8 nucleotides match TRBD1. The junction had 6 bases not matched to a gene; V was cut back by 4 bases and J by 5 bases. The length of the CDR3 is 14 residues. Per germline, CDR1 MNHEY and CDR2 SMNVEV (reference sequence).

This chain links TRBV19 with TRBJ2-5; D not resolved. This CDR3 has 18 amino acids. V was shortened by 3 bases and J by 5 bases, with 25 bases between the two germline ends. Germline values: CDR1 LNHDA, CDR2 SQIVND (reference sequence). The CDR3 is CASSMRFWQPNRRETQYF. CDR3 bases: TGTGCCAGTAGTATGAGGTTTTGGCAGCCGAACCGTCGCGAGACCCAGTACTTC. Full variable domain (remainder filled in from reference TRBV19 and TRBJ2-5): DGGITQSPKYLFRKEGQNVTLSCEQNLNHDAMYWYRQDPGQGLRLIYYSQIVNDFQKGDIAEGYSVSREKKESFPLTVTSAQKNPTAFYLCASSMRFWQPNRRETQYFGPGTRLLVL.

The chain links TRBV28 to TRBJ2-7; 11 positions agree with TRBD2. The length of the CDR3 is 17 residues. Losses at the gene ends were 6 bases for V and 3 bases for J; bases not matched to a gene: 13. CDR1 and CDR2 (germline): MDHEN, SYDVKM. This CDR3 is CASSHPRASGRFYEQYF. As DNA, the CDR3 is TGTGCCAGCAGCCACCCGAGGGCTAGCGGGAGGTTCTACGAGCAGTACTTC.

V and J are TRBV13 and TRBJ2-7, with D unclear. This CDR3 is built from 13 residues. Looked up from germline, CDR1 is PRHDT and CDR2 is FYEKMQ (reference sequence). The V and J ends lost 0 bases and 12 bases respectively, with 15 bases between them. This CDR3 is CASSLGDPVVPYF. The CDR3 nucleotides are TGTGCCAGCAGCTTAGGGGACCCCGTAGTGCCGTACTTC.

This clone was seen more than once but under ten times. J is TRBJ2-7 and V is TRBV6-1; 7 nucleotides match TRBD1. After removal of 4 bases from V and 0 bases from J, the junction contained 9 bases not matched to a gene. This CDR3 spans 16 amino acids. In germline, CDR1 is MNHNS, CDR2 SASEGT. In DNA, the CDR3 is TGTGCCAGCAGTGCGAGGGGGCCCTCGGCCTCCTACGAGCAGTACTTC. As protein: CASSARGPSASYEQYF.

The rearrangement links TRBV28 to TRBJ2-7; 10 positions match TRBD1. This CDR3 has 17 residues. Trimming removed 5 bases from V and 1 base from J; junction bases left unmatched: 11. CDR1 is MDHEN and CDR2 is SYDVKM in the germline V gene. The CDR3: CASSAPPGQGRSYEQYF. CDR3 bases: TGTGCCAGCAGTGCCCCCCCGGGACAGGGGAGATCCTACGAGCAGTACTTC.

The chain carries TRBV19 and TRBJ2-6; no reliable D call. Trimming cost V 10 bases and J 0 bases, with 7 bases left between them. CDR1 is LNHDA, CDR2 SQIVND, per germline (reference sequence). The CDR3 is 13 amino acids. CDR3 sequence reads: CAIQNSGANVLTF. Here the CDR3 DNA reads TGTGCCATCCAGAACTCTGGGGCCAACGTCCTGACTTTC.

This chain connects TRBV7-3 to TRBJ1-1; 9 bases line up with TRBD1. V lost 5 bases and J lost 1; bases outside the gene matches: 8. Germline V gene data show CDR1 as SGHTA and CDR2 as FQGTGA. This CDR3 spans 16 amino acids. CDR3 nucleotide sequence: TGTGCCAGCAGCCCCTTGGGACAGGGAAAGAACACTGAAGCTTTCTTT. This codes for CASSPLGQGKNTEAFF.

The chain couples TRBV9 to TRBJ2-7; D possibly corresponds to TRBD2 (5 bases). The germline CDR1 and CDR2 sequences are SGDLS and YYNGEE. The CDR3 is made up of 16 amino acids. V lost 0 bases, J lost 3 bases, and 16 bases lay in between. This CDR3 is CASSVAMGSGLYEQYF. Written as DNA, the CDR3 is TGTGCCAGCAGCGTAGCGATGGGGAGTGGGCTCTACGAGCAGTACTTC.

The CDR3 nucleotides read TGTGCCTGGAGTGTGTCGCGGAACACAGATACGCAGTATTTT. This codes for CAWSVSRNTDTQYF. V and J are TRBV30 and TRBJ2-3; no clear D. Trimming took 0 bases from V and 2 from J, leaving 9 bases between them. CDR1 is GTSNPN and CDR2 is SVGIG in the germline V gene (reference sequence). CDR3 size: 14 residues. Looking up the rest from reference TRBV30 and TRBJ2-3 gives the full variable domain: SQTIHQWPATLVQPVGSPLSLECTVEGTSNPNLYWYRQAAGRGLQLLFYSVGIGQISSEVPQNLSASRPQDRQFILSSKKLLLSDSGFYLCAWSVSRNTDTQYFGPGTRLTVL.

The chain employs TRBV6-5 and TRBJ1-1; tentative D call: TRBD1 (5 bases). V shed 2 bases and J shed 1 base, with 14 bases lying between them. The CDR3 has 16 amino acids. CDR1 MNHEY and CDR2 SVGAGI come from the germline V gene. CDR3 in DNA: TGTGCCAGCAGTTACGGGTTTTCAAGGGGGAACACTGAAGCTTTCTTT. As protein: CASSYGFSRGNTEAFF.

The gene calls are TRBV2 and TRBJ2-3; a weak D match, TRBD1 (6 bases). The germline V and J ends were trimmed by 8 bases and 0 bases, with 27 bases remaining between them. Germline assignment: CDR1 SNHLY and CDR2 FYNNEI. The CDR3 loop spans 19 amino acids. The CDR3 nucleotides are TGTGCCAGCGGACTCCGCGGACAGCATAGATTACTTAGCACAGATACGCAGTATTTT. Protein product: CASGLRGQHRLLSTDTQYF.

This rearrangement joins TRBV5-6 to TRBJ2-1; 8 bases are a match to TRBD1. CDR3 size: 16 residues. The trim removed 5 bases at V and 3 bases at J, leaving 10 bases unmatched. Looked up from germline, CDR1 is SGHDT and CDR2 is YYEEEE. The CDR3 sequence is CASSSGTGTNYNEQFF. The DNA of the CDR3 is TGTGCCAGCAGTTCCGGGACAGGCACGAACTACAATGAGCAGTTCTTC.

The CDR3 spells CASKGPAVMGQYF. For the CDR3, the DNA is TGTGCCAGCAAGGGACCGGCCGTTATGGGGCAGTACTTC. The chain has TRBV6-1 and TRBJ2-7; tentatively, D is TRBD1 or TRBD2 (5 bases each). Germline V gene lookup returns CDR1 MNHNS and CDR2 SASEGT. This CDR3 contains 13 residues. Trimming left V 7 bases short and J 9 bases short, with 19 bases between.

The CDR3 here is CASSIGTGMNTEAFF. The CDR3 DNA follows: TGTGCCAGCAGTATCGGGACAGGGATGAACACTGAAGCTTTCTTT. The chain links TRBV28 to TRBJ1-1; 9 bases agree with TRBD1. Germline CDR1 MDHEN, CDR2 SYDVKM. The junction had 4 bases not matched to a gene; V was cut back by 5 bases and J by 0 bases. CDR3 size: 15 residues. The entire variable domain, with the rest obtained from reference TRBV28 and TRBJ1-1, is as follows: DVKVTQSSRYLVKRTGEKVFLECVQDMDHENMFWYRQDPGLGLRLIYFSYDVKMKEKGDIPEGYSVSREKKERFSLILESASTNQTSMYLCASSIGTGMNTEAFFGQGTRLTVV.

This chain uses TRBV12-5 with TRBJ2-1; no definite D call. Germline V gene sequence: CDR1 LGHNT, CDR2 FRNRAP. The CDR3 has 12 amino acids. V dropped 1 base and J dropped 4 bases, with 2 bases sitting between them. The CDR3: CASGLEYNEQFF. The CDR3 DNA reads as TGTGCTAGTGGTTTGGAGTACAATGAGCAGTTCTTC.

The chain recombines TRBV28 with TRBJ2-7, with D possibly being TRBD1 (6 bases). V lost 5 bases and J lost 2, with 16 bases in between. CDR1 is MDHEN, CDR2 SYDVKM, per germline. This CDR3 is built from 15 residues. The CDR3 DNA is TGTGCCAGCAGTGGACGAATTAAGGGGGCCTACGAGCAGTACTTC. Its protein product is CASSGRIKGAYEQYF. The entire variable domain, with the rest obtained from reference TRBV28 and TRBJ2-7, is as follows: DVKVTQSSRYLVKRTGEKVFLECVQDMDHENMFWYRQDPGLGLRLIYFSYDVKMKEKGDIPEGYSVSREKKERFSLILESASTNQTSMYLCASSGRIKGAYEQYFGPGTRLTVT.

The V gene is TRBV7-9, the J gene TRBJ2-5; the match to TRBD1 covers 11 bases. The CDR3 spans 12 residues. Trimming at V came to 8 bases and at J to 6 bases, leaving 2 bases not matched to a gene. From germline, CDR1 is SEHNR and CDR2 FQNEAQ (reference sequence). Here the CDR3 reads CASGQGAKTQYF. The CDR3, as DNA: TGTGCCAGCGGACAGGGGGCAAAGACCCAGTACTTC. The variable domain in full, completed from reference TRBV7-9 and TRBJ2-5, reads DTGVSQNPRHKITKRGQNVTFRCDPISEHNRLYWYRQTLGQGPEFLTYFQNEAQLEKSRLLSDRFSAERPKGSFSTLEIQRTEQGDSAMYLCASGQGAKTQYFGPGTRLLVL.

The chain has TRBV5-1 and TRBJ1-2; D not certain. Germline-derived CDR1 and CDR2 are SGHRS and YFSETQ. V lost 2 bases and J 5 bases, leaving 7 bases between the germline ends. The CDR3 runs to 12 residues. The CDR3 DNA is TGCGCCAGCAGCTTTGACGGATATGGCTACACCTTC. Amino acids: CASSFDGYGYTF.

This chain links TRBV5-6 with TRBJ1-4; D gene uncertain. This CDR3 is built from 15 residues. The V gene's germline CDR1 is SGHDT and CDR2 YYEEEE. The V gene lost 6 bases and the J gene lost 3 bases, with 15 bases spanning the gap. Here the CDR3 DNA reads TGTGCCAGCACCCTATCGGGAAGACCTAATGAAAAACTGTTTTTT. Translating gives CASTLSGRPNEKLFF.

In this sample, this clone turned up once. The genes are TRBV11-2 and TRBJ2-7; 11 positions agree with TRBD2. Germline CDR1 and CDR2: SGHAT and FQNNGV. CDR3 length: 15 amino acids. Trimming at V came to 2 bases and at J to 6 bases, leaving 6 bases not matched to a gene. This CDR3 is CASSLIAGGESEQYF. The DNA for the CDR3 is TGTGCCAGCAGCTTAATAGCGGGAGGGGAAAGCGAGCAGTACTTC.

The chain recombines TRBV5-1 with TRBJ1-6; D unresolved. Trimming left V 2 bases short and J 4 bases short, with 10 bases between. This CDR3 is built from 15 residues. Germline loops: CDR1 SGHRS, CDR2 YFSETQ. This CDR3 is CASSLTDSYNSPLHF. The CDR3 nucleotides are TGCGCCAGCAGCTTAACAGATTCATATAATTCACCCCTCCACTTT.

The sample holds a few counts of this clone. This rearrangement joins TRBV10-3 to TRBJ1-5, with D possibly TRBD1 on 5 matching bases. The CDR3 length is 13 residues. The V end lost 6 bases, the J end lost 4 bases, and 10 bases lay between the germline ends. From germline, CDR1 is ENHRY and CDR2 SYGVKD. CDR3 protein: CAISIGGNQPQHF. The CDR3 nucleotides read TGTGCCATCAGCATTGGGGGGAATCAGCCCCAGCATTTT.